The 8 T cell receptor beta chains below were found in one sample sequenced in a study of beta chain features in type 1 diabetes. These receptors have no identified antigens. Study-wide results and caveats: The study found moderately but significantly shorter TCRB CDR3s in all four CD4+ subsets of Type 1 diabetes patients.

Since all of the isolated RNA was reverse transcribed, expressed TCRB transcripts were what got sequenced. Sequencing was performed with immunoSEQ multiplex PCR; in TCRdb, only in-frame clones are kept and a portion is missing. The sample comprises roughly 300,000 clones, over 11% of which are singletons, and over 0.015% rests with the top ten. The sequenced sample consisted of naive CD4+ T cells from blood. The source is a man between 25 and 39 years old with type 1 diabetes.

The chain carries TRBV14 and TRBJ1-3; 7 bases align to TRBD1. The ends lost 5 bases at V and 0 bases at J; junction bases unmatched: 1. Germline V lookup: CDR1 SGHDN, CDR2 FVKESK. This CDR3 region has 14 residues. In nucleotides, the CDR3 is TGTGCCAGCAGCGGGACAGTCTCTGGAAACACCATATATTTT. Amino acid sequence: CASSGTVSGNTIYF.

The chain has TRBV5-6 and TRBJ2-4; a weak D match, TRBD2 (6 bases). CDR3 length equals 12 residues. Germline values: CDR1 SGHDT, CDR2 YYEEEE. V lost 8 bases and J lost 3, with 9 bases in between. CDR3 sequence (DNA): TGTGCCAGGGGGGGAGTCAAAAACATTCAGTACTTC. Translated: CARGGVKNIQYF.

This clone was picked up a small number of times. The CDR3 region has the DNA TGTGCCAGCAGCTTAGGCCTAGCGGTTTACAATGAGCAGTTCTTC. This translates into CASSLGLAVYNEQFF. The chain combines TRBV7-8 with TRBJ2-1; 7 bases are shared with TRBD2. V lost 1 base, J lost 4 bases, and 4 bases stayed unmatched. CDR3 length: 15 amino acids. Germline-derived CDR1 and CDR2 are SGHVS and FQNEAQ.

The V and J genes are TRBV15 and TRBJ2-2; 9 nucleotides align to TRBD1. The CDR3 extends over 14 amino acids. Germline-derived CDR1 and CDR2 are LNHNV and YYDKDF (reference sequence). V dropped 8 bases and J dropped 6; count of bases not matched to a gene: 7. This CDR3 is CATARDRVPGELFF. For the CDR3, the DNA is TGTGCCACCGCCCGGGACAGGGTCCCCGGGGAGCTGTTTTTT. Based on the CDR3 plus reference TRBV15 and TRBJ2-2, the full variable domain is DAMVIQNPRYQVTQFGKPVTLSCSQTLNHNVMYWYQQKSSQAPKLLFHYYDKDFNNEADTPDNFQSRRPNTSFCFLDIRSPGLGDTAMYLCATARDRVPGELFFGEGSRLTVL.

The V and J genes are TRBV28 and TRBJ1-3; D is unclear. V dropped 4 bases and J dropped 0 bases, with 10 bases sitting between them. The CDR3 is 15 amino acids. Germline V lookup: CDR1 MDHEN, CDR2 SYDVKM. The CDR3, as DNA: TGTGCCAGCAGTTGGTCAGGCTACTCTGGAAACACCATATATTTT. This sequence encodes CASSWSGYSGNTIYF.

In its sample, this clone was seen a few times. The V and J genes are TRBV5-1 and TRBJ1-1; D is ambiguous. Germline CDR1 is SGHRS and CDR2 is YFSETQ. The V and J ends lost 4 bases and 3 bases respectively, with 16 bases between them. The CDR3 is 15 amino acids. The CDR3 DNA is TGCGCCAGCAGCGAGGAAGGAGGCCGACACACTGAAGCTTTCTTT. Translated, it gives CASSEEGGRHTEAFF.

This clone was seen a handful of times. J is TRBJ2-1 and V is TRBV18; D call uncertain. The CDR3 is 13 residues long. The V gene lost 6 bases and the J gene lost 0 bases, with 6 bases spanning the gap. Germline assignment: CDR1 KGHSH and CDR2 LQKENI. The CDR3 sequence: CASSSSSYNEQFF. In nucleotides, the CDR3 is TGTGCCAGCTCCTCCTCCTCCTACAATGAGCAGTTCTTC.

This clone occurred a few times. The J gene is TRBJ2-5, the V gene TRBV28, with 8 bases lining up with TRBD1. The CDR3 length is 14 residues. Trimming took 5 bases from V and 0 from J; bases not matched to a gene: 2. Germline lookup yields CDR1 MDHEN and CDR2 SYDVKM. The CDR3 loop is CASSLTGDQETQYF. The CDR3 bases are TGTGCCAGCAGTCTGACAGGGGACCAAGAGACCCAGTACTTC.